Sequencing of this T cell receptor (beta chain) was carried out in a study of T cells in Graves' hyperthyroidism and ophthalmopathy. The CDR3 extends over 13 amino acids. Trimming pared 5 bases from V and 2 bases from J, leaving 4 bases between. Germline V gene sequence: CDR1 SNHLY, CDR2 FYNNEI. Calling Graves' hyperthyroidism stable meant ophthalmopathy did not progress within 18 months. Diagnoses were made from clinical symptoms, serum measures (thyroxine and TRAb), thyroid ultrasound and orbital computed tomography. In its sample, this clonotype was seen many times. Researchers amplified the TCR beta CDR3 regions from RNA transcripts. When the TCR CDR3 underwent first-round RT-PCR, the HTBI primer set was used. Using its own MiXCR run on the multiplex PCR reads, TCRdb lists one record per CDR3 protein. This table has fewer than 600,000 distinct CDR3 sequences, 11% to 15% appearing once.

This TCR was sampled from a woman in her thirties or forties with Graves' hyperthyroidism. Sequenced input: blood. The rearrangement joins TRBV2 to TRBJ2-6; D call uncertain. The CDR3 nucleotides read TGTGCCAGCAGTTCCCCTGGGGCCAACGTCCTGACTTTC. The encoded protein is CASSSPGANVLTF.